One and the same sample provided the 17 T cell receptor beta chains below, sequenced in a study of T cell repertoires in cytomegalovirus infection. One entry per CDR3 protein results from TCRdb running MiXCR on the reads. The table includes roughly 150,000 distinct CDR3 sequences, 20% to 30% detected once. The sequenced material came from PBMCs. Receptor source: a human donor in good health (CMV status not recorded). Some clones in this sample may be carry-over from other donors' samples.

Many counts were recorded for this clonotype. The chain has TRBV7-8 and TRBJ2-3; 14 bases are a match to TRBD2. This CDR3 contains 17 residues. Germline CDR1 reads SGHVS; CDR2 reads FQNEAQ. J gave up 1 base and V 1 base, and 1 base lay outside the gene matches. The DNA for the CDR3 is TGTGCCAGCAGCTTAGGACTAGCGGGAGGGCGCACAGATACGCAGTATTTT. Translating gives CASSLGLAGGRTDTQYF.

This clonotype was recorded many times. The chain recombines TRBV11-2 with TRBJ2-5, with a tentative D call TRBD2 (5 bases). The CDR3 covers 14 residues. The V end lost 5 bases, the J end lost 2 bases, and 12 bases lay between the germline ends. In germline, CDR1 is SGHAT, CDR2 FQNNGV. In nucleotides, the CDR3 is TGTGCCAGCAGCCGGAGGCAGGTTCAAGAGACCCAGTACTTC. This codes for CASSRRQVQETQYF.

This clonotype was seen only a few times. J is TRBJ1-1 and V is TRBV28; D not certain. Deletions cut 4 bases from V and 1 base from J, with 7 bases between. The CDR3 length is 13 residues. The V gene's germline CDR1 is MDHEN and CDR2 SYDVKM. For the CDR3, the DNA is TGTGCCAGCAGTTCTGCTGGGAACACTGAAGCTTTCTTT. Its translation is CASSSAGNTEAFF.

This clonotype was recorded many times. The J gene is TRBJ1-4, the V gene TRBV7-2; D not resolved. Trimming took off 5 bases at V and 4 bases at J, with 14 bases between the two ends. CDR3 length equals 15 residues. CDR1 and CDR2 from the germline V gene are SGHTA and FQGNSA. The CDR3 DNA reads as TGTGCCAGCAGCGTTTCCGGGTCCCTTAATGAAAAACTGTTTTTT. Encoded protein: CASSVSGSLNEKLFF.

V gene TRBV12-3 or TRBV12-4 combines with J gene TRBJ2-1, with a weak D call TRBD2 (6 bases). This CDR3 has 15 residues. The V end lost 6 bases, the J end lost 8 bases, and 20 bases lay between the germline ends. In DNA, the CDR3 is TGTGCCAGCAGACCAAATAGCGGCGTACGACATGAGCAGTTCTTC. This gives the protein CASRPNSGVRHEQFF.

The V gene is TRBV2, the J gene TRBJ2-3, with 10 positions matching TRBD2. Germline V gene sequence: CDR1 SNHLY, CDR2 FYNNEI. The CDR3 spans 16 residues. V trimming: 3 bases; J trimming: 3 bases; junction bases outside the gene matches: 6. In DNA form, the CDR3 reads TGTGCCAGCAGTGAGTGGAGCGGGGGGGCGACAGATACGCAGTATTTT. It encodes CASSEWSGGATDTQYF.

The chain recombines TRBV6-5 with TRBJ1-5; no definite D call. Between the trimmed V and J ends, which lost 6 bases and 0 bases, there was a span of 6 bases. This CDR3 has 13 amino acids. CDR1 and CDR2 from the germline V gene are MNHEY and SVGAGI. The CDR3 loop reads CASRPYSNQPQHF. CDR3 nucleotide sequence: TGTGCCAGCAGGCCATATAGCAATCAGCCCCAGCATTTT.

This clonotype was observed a handful of times. The V gene is TRBV12-3 or TRBV12-4, the J gene TRBJ2-3, with 7 bases fitting TRBD2. This CDR3 contains 13 residues. Trimming removed 5 bases from V and 3 bases from J; junction bases left unmatched: 2. CDR3 nucleotides: TGTGCCAGCAGTCAGGGACTAACAGATACGCAGTATTTT. This codes for CASSQGLTDTQYF.

This chain connects TRBV28 to TRBJ2-2, with D unclear. The V gene lost 6 bases and the J gene lost 1 base, with 12 bases spanning the gap. There are 15 residues in the CDR3. From germline, CDR1 is MDHEN and CDR2 SYDVKM. Written as DNA, the CDR3 is TGTGCCAGCAGCAAAGGTCCCGTGAACACCGGGGAGCTGTTTTTT. It codes for CASSKGPVNTGELFF.

This clonotype was seen ten or more times. This sequence joins TRBV7-2 and TRBJ1-5; D uncertain. In germline, CDR1 is SGHTA, CDR2 FQGNSA. Trimming took off 4 bases at V and 4 bases at J, with 14 bases between the two ends. The CDR3 has 15 amino acids. CDR3 DNA: TGTGCCAGCAGCTCGGACGGAACCTTTAATCAGCCCCAGCATTTT. Protein product: CASSSDGTFNQPQHF.

This chain links TRBV6-2 or TRBV6-3 with TRBJ2-1; perhaps D is TRBD1 or TRBD2 (5 bases each). The germline CDR1 and CDR2 sequences are MNHEY and SVGEGT. V lost 0 bases and J lost 11, with 17 bases in between. The CDR3 extends over 15 amino acids. The CDR3 sequence is CASSYSNNPGTQQFF. The CDR3 region has the DNA TGTGCCAGCAGTTACTCCAACAACCCCGGGACGCAGCAGTTCTTC.

The sample holds many counts of this clonotype. The gene calls are TRBV7-6 and TRBJ2-3; 13 bases fit TRBD2. The germline CDR1 and CDR2 sequences are SGHVS and FNYEAQ. With V trimmed by 1 base and J by 0 bases, 10 bases remained unmatched. The CDR3 runs to 20 residues. The CDR3 nucleotides are TGTGCCAGCAGCTTAGGCGTCGGGACTAGCGGGGTCCCTAGCACAGATACGCAGTATTTT. Its protein product is CASSLGVGTSGVPSTDTQYF.

In its sample, this clonotype was seen many times. The CDR3 nucleotides are TGTGCCAGCAGCTTAGCTCAATCTCACAGGGGAAATTCACCCCTCCACTTT. Its protein product is CASSLAQSHRGNSPLHF. The rearrangement links TRBV7-2 to TRBJ1-6, with 7 bases matching TRBD1. This CDR3 is 17 amino acids long. CDR1 and CDR2 from the germline V gene are SGHTA and FQGNSA. The junction had 9 bases not matched to a gene; V was cut back by 0 bases and J by 7 bases.

This clonotype was seen repeatedly, ten times or more. J is TRBJ1-1 and V is TRBV7-2; TRBD1 matches 7 bases. The V segment lost 4 bases and the J segment 6 bases; nucleotides outside the gene matches: 8. The germline V gene has CDR1 SGHTA and CDR2 FQGNSA. There are 14 residues in the CDR3. The DNA of the CDR3 is TGTGCCAGCAGCTGGGGACAGCCTACTCCTGAAGCTTTCTTT. Residues: CASSWGQPTPEAFF.

This clonotype occurred many times. The chain couples TRBV7-6 to TRBJ2-3; no firm D call. CDR3 length: 13 residues. The germline CDR1 and CDR2 sequences are SGHVS and FNYEAQ. Trimming took off 8 bases at V and 2 bases at J, with 11 bases between the two ends. The CDR3 region is CASSTDLTDTQYF. DNA for the CDR3: TGTGCCAGCTCTACTGATCTCACAGATACGCAGTATTTT. Based on the CDR3 plus reference TRBV7-6 and TRBJ2-3, the full variable domain is GAGVSQSPRYKVTKRGQDVALRCDPISGHVSLYWYRQALGQGPEFLTYFNYEAQQDKSGLPNDRFSAERPEGSISTLTIQRTEQRDSAMYRCASSTDLTDTQYFGPGTRLTVL.

A few counts support this clonotype. The chain recombines TRBV4-1 with TRBJ1-2; 7 nucleotides match TRBD1. Germline assignment: CDR1 MGHRA and CDR2 YSYEKL. Trimming removed 1 base from V and 4 bases from J; junction bases left unmatched: 3. CDR3 length equals 14 residues. Here the CDR3 DNA reads TGCGCCAGCAGCCAAGTGGGACAGAGCTATGGCTACACCTTC. This sequence encodes CASSQVGQSYGYTF.

The rearrangement uses TRBV12-3 or TRBV12-4 and TRBJ2-3; TRBD1 is a possible D gene (6 bases). The CDR3 consists of 18 residues. Trimming cost V 6 bases and J 1 base, with 23 bases left between them. The CDR3 bases are TGTGCCAGCAGCTTCATATCTTGGAGGCGGACAGGCACAGATACGCAGTATTTT. As protein: CASSFISWRRTGTDTQYF.